This T cell receptor (beta chain) derives from a study of CD8+ T cells in alopecia areata (dated by TCRdb to the late 2010s). At the level of the whole study: High-throughput TCRbeta sequencing was used to examine T cell clonal expansion in alopecia areata in both the C3H/HeJ mouse model and human patients. Human TCRbeta sequencing covered scalp tissue and sorted CD4+ and CD8+ peripheral blood T cells from patchy and totalis/universalis alopecia areata patients and healthy controls. Scalp clonality was compared across normal scalp (n=4), patchy alopecia areata scalp (n=8), and alopecia totalis/universalis scalp (n=8). The RNA source kit depended on sample type: the PAXgene miRNA kit for fixed scalp, the miRNeasy kit for PBMCs, and the RNeasy kit for mouse skin. TCRbeta CDR3 regions were amplified by immunoSEQ multiplex PCR with 35 Vbeta forward and 13 Jbeta reverse primers. Study-wide findings and limitations: Resident alphabeta T cells in normal human skin are also sequenced, complicating scalp TCR repertoire analysis, unlike mouse skin dominated by gammadelta T cells. Higher clonality and more expanded CD8+ clones were observed in lesional scalp than in normal scalp, particularly in alopecia totalis/universalis, a finding suggestive of antigenic drive. Shared TCR sequences between patients were less evident than in mice, which may be partly attributable to HLA diversity in the patient population.

Library prep was done by the immunoSEQ multiplex PCR assay. To provide template for TCR sequencing, every sample had RNA extracted and reverse transcribed into cDNA. First-strand cDNA was synthesized with SuperScript III using a 2:1 mix of oligo-dT and random hexamers. A synthetic immune receptor repertoire was used to gauge amplification bias, and whatever bias remained was removed computationally. The paper's data handling went like this. Raw reads were preprocessed to remove errors, and CDR3 was defined according to IMGT conventions as the region from the conserved cysteine to phenylalanine. Clonality was computed as 1 minus the Shannon entropy, with the entropy normalized by log2 of the number of productive unique TCRs. Scalp TCRbeta sequences were cross-referenced with sorted blood CD4 and CD8 repertoires so that the CD4 or CD8 identity of scalp clones could be inferred. TCRdb took over this immuneACCESS table, retaining in-frame rearrangements with V and J assigned. Such tables are incomplete; in checked studies, under half of the missing clones stem from an unresolved V gene, and the remainder is unexplained. V, J and clone size are those of that table, while D and trimming were read from the DNA. For this sample there are 110,000 or so clones; about 60% appear just once. Around 2.8% of the sample goes to the ten largest clones.

PBMCs were isolated by density centrifugation and stained for CD3, CD4 and CD8, after which CD4+ and CD8+ T cells were sorted on a FACSAria. Scalp biopsies and blood samples were obtained from unaffected controls. For this clone: Its antigen target is currently unknown. One base away there is no much larger clone; base qualities are not given.

Sequences MNHEY (CDR1) and SVGAGI (CDR2) are obtained from the germline V gene. V sheds 4 bases and J sheds 5 bases, leaving 14 bases between their ends. Spanning cysteine to phenylalanine, the CDR3 consists of 14 amino acids. The retained sequence is limited to the CDR3, 42 bases, with the frame set at the first base. The rearranged chain carries TRBV6-5 and TRBJ2-5; matching of 5 bases hints at TRBD2 as the D gene. The TCR comes from a human donor in good health. The sample comprised CD4+ T cells sorted from blood. The CDR3 region: CASSFRPGGETQYF. At the DNA level, the sequence is TGTGCCAGCAGTTTTAGGCCCGGCGGGGAGACCCAGTACTTC.